This T cell receptor beta chain came from a study of shared clonotypes between healthy human individuals. Study-wide findings and caveats: Tissue TCR repertoires likely differ from these blood-only repertoires. Few donors limited the genetic and exposure-history diversity represented.

CDR1 and CDR2 (germline): MNHEY, SMNVEV (reference sequence). Trimming cost V 2 bases and J 1 base, with 8 bases left between them. The CDR3 totals 14 residues. Turning to this clone: Its antigen is not identified.

Here immunoSEQ multiplex PCR was the method, and the copy in TCRdb shows in-frame clones only, minus some. The sample carries some 1.4 million clones, roughly 97% recorded once. This receptor was identified in a man between 25 and 39 years old in good health. The rearrangement uses TRBV27 and TRBJ1-1; no clear D gene. The sequenced sample was naive CD4+ T cells sorted from blood. Specified subset: CD45RA+ positively selected. CDR3: CASSLRQQNTEAFF. The CDR3 DNA is TGTGCCAGCAGTTTAAGGCAGCAGAACACTGAAGCTTTCTTT.